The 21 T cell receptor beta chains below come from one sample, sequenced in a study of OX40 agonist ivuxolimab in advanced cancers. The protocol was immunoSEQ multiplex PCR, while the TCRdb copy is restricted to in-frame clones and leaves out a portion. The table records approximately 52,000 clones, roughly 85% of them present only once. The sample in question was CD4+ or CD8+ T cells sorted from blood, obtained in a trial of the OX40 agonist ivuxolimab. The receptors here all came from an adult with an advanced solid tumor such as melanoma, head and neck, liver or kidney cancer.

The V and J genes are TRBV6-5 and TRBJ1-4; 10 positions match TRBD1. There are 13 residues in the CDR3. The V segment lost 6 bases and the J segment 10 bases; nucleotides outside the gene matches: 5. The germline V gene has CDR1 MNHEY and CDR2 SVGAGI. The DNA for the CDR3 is TGTGCCAGCAGAGGACAGGGGGACGGAAAACTGTTTTTT. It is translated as CASRGQGDGKLFF.

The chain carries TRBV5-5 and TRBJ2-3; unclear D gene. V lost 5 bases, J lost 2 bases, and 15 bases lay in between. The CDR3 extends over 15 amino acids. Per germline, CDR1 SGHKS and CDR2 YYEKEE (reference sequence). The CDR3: CASSSQAQFTDTQYF. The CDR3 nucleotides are TGTGCCAGCAGTTCCCAAGCACAGTTCACAGATACGCAGTATTTT.

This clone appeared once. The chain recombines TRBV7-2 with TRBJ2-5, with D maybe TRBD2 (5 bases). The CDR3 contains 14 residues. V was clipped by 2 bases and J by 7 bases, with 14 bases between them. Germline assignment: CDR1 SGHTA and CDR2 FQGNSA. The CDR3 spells CASSLLDYPPTQYF. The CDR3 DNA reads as TGTGCCAGCAGCTTACTTGACTACCCCCCGACCCAGTACTTC.

CDR3 bases: TGTGCCAGTAGTATCGGGACTCCGCGCCCTGGGGCCAACGTCCTGACTTTC. As protein: CASSIGTPRPGANVLTF. The rearrangement joins TRBV19 to TRBJ2-6; D possibly corresponds to TRBD2 (6 bases). The CDR3 is 17 amino acids. With 3 bases removed from V and 2 bases from J, the gap between germline ends came to 14 bases. CDR1 is LNHDA and CDR2 is SQIVND in the germline V gene (reference sequence).

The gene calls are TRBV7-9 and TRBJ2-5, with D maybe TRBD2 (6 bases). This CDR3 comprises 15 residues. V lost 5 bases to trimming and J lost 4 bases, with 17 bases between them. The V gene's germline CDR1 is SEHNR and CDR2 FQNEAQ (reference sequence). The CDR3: CASSPPGLNIETQYF. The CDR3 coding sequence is TGTGCCAGCAGCCCGCCGGGACTTAATATAGAGACCCAGTACTTC.

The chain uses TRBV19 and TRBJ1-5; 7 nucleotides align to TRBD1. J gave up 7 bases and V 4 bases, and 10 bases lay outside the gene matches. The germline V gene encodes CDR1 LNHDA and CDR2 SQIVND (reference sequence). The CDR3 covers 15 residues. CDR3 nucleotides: TGTGCCAGTAGTACCAAACAGGGGCTGCGGCAGCCCCAGCATTTT. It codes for CASSTKQGLRQPQHF.

CDR3: CASSIRQGYTF. CDR3 sequence (DNA): TGTGCCAGTAGTATCCGTCAAGGCTACACCTTC. The rearrangement links TRBV19 to TRBJ1-2, with D hard to call. The CDR3 totals 11 residues. From germline, CDR1 is LNHDA and CDR2 SQIVND (reference sequence). V gave up 3 bases and J gave up 8 bases, with 7 bases separating them.

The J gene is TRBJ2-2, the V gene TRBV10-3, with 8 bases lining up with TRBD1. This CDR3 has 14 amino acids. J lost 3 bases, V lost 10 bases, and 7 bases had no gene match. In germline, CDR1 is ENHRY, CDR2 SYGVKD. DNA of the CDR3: TGTGCCACCAAGACAGGGGCTGACACCGGGGAGCTGTTTTTT. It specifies CATKTGADTGELFF.

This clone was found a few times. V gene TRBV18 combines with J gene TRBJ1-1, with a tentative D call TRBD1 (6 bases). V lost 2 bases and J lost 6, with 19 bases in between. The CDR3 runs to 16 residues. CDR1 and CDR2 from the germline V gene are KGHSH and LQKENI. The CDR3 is CASSPTAIGGEAEAFF. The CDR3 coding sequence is TGTGCCAGCTCACCAACCGCGATAGGGGGAGAGGCTGAAGCTTTCTTT.

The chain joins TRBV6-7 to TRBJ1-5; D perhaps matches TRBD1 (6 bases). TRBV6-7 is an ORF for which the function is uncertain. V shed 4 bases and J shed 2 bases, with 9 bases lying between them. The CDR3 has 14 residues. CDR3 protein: CASSLEGGNQPQHF. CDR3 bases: TGTGCCAGCAGTTTAGAGGGGGGCAATCAGCCCCAGCATTTT.

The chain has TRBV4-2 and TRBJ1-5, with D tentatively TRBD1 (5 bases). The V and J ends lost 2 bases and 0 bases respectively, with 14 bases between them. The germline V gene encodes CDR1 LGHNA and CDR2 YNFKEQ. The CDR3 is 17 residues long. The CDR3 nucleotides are TGTGCCAGCAGCCAATGGGGCGGAGGCTATAGCAATCAGCCCCAGCATTTT. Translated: CASSQWGGGYSNQPQHF.

CDR3 sequence (DNA): TGTGCCAGCAGTTGGACAGGGGTGGGTGAAAAACTGTTTTTT. As protein: CASSWTGVGEKLFF. This chain links TRBV27 with TRBJ1-4, with 9 positions matching TRBD1. The CDR3 has 14 amino acids. V was pared by 4 bases and J by 7 bases, with 4 bases of the junction left unmatched. Germline V CDR1 and CDR2: MNHEY, SMNVEV (reference sequence).

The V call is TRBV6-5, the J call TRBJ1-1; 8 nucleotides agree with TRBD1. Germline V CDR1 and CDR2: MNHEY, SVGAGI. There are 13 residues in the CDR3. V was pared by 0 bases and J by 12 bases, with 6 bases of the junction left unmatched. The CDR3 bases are TGTGCCAGCAGTTACTCGGGGGACAGGACCTCTTTCTTT. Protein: CASSYSGDRTSFF.

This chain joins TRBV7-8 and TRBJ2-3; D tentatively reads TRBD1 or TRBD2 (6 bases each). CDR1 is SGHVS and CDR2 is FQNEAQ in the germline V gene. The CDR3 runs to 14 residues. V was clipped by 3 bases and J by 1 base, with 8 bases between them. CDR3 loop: CASSFGGRTDTQYF. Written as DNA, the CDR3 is TGTGCCAGCAGCTTCGGGGGCCGCACAGATACGCAGTATTTT.

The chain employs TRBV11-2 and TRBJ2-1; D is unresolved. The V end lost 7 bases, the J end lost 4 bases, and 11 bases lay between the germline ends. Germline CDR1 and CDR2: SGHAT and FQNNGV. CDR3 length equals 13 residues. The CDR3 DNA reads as TGTGCCAGCACCATACCTAGTTACAATGAGCAGTTCTTC. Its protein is CASTIPSYNEQFF.

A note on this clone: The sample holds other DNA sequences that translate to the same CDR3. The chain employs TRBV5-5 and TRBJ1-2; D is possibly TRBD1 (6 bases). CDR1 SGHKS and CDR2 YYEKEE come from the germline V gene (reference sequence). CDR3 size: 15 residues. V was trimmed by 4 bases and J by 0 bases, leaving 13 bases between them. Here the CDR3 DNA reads TGTGCCAGCAGCCTACAGGGAAGAGCTAACTATGGCTACACCTTC. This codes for CASSLQGRANYGYTF.

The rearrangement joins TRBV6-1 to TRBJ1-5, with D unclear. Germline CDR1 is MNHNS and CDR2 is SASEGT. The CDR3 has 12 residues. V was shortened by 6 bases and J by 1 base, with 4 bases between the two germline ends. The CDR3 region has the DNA TGTGCCAGCAGGGACAGCAATCAGCCCCAGCATTTT. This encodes CASRDSNQPQHF.

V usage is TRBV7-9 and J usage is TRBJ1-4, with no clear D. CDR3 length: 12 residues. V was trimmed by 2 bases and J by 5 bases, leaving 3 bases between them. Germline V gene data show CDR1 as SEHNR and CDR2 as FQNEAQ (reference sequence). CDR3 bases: TGTGCCAGCAGCTTAATGAATGAAAAACTGTTTTTT. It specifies CASSLMNEKLFF. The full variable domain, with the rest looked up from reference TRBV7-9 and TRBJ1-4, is DTGVSQNPRHKITKRGQNVTFRCDPISEHNRLYWYRQTLGQGPEFLTYFQNEAQLEKSRLLSDRFSAERPKGSFSTLEIQRTEQGDSAMYLCASSLMNEKLFFGSGTQLSVL.

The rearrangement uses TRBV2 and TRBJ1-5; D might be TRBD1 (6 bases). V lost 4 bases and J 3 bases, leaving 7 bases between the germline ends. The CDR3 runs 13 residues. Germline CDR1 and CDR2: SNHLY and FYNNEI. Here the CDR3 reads CASSAGVNQPQHF. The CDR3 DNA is TGTGCCAGCAGTGCAGGGGTCAATCAGCCCCAGCATTTT. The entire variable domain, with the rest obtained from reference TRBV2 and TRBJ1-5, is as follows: EPEVTQTPSHQVTQMGQEVILRCVPISNHLYFYWYRQILGQKVEFLVSFYNNEISEKSEIFDDQFSVERPDGSNFTLKIRSTKLEDSAMYFCASSAGVNQPQHFGDGTRLSIL.

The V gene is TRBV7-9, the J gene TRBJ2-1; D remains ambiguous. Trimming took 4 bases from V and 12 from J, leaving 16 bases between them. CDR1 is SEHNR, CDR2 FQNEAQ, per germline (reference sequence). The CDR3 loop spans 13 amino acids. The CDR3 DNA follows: TGTGCCAGCAGCTACGGATCCGAGTCCGTGCAGTTCTTC. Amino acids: CASSYGSESVQFF.

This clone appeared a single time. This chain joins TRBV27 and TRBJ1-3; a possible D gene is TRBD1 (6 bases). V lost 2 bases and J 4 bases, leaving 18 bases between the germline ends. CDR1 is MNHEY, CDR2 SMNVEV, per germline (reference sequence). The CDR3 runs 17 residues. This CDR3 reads CASSLQARGLGGNTIYF. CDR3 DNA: TGTGCCAGCAGTTTACAGGCCCGGGGGCTCGGGGGAAACACCATATATTTT.